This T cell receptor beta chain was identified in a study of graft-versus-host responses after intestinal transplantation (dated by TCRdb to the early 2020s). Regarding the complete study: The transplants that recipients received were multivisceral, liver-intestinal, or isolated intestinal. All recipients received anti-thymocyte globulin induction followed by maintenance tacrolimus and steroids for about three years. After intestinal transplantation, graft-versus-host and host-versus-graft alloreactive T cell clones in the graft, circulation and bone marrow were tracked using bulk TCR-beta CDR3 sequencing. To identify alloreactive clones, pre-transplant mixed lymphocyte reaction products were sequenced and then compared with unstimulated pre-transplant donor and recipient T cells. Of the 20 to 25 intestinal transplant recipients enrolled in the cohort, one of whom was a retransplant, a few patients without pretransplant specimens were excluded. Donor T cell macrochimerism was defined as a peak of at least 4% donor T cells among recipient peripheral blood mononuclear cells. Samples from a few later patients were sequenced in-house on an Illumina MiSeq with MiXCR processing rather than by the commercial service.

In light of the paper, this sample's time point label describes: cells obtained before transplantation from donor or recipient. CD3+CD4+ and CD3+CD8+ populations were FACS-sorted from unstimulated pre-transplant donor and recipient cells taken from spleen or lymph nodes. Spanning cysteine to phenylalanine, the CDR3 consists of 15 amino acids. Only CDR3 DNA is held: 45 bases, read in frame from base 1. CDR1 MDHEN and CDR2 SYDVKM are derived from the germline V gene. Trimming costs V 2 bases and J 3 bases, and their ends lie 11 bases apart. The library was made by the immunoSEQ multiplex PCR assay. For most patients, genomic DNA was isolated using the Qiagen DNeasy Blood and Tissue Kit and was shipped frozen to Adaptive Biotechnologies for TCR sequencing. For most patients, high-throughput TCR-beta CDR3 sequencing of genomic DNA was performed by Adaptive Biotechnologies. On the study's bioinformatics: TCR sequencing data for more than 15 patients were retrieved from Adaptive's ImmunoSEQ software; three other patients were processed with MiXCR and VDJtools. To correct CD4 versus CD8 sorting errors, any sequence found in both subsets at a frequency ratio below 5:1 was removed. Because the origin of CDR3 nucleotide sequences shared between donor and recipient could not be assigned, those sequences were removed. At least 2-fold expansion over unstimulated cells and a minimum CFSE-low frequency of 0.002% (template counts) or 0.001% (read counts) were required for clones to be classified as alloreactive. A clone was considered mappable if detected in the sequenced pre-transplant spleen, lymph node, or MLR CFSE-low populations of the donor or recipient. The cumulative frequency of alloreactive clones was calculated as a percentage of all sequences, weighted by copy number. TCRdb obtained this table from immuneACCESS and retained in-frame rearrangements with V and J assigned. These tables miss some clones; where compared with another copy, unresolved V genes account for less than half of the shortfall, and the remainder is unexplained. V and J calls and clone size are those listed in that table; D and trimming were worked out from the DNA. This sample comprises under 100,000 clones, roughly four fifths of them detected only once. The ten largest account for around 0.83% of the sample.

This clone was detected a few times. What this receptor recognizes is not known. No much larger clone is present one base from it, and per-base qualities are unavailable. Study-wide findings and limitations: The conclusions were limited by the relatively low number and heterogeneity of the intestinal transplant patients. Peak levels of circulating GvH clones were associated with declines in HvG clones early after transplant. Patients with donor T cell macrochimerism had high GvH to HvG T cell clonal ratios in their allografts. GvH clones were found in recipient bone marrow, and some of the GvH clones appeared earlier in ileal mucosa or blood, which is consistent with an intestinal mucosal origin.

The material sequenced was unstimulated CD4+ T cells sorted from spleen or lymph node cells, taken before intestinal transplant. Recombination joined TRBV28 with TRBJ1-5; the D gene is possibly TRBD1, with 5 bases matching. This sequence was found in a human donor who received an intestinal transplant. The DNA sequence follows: TGTGCCAGCAGTTTAGGGGGGTTGGACAATCAGCCCCAGCATTTT. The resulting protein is CASSLGGLDNQPQHF.